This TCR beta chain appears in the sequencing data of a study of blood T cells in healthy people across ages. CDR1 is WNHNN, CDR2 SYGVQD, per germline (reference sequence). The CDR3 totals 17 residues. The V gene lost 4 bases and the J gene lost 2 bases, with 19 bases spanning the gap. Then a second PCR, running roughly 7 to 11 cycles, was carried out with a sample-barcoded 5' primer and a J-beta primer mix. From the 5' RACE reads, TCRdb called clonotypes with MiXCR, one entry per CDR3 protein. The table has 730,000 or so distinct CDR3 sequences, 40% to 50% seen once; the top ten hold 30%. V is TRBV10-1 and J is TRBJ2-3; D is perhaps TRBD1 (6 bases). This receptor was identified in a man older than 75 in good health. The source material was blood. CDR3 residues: CASSGGSQGMTTDTQYF. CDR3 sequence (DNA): TGCGCCAGCAGTGGGGGGTCACAGGGTATGACCACAGATACGCAGTATTTT.